This T cell receptor beta chain was retrieved from a study of cytomegalovirus exposure and HLA in healthy donors. Study-wide points: In an earlier analysis, most TCR beta V segments were productive about 87% or about 30% of the time.

Primers: 60 Vbeta forward and 13 Jbeta reverse. Repertoires were generated with immunoSEQ multiplex PCR, while TCRdb's copy carries only in-frame clones and drops some. The data hold fewer than 200,000 clones, with approximately 77% observed a single time. Germline CDR1 MNHEY, CDR2 SMNVEV (reference sequence). V shed 5 bases and J shed 5 bases, with 15 bases lying between them. This CDR3 region has 14 residues. This clone was seen a handful of times. Its specificity is not known. This chain joins TRBV27 and TRBJ1-2; D is undetermined. The sample was PBMCs. This TCR was sampled from a man in his thirties or forties in good health and CMV-seropositive. The CDR3 loop reads CASSLGSPVYGYTF. CDR3 coding DNA: TGTGCCAGCAGTCTAGGGAGCCCCGTTTATGGCTACACCTTC.